This record concerns one T cell receptor beta chain sequence. The CDR3 spans 15 residues. V trimming: 5 bases; J trimming: 4 bases; junction bases outside the gene matches: 11. The V gene's germline CDR1 is SGDLS and CDR2 YYNGEE. TCRdb's table, derived via immunoSEQ multiplex PCR, lists solely in-frame clones and lacks some. The data hold about 40,000 clones, with roughly 87% observed a single time. The data were taken from a study of blood T cell repertoires in COVID-19. The overall study: COVID-19 samples from acute and convalescent phases originated in the United States, Italy and Spain. In each case, the material was cDNA or gDNA derived from T cells, B-cell-depleted T cells, or PBMCs.

Sequencing input: peripheral blood. This clonotype originated in a man aged 65-85 years with active COVID-19. The chain couples TRBV9 to TRBJ1-2; TRBD1 matches at 7 bases. The CDR3 is CASSNQQGLGYGYTF. The CDR3 DNA reads as TGTGCCAGCAGTAATCAACAGGGGCTTGGCTATGGCTACACCTTC.